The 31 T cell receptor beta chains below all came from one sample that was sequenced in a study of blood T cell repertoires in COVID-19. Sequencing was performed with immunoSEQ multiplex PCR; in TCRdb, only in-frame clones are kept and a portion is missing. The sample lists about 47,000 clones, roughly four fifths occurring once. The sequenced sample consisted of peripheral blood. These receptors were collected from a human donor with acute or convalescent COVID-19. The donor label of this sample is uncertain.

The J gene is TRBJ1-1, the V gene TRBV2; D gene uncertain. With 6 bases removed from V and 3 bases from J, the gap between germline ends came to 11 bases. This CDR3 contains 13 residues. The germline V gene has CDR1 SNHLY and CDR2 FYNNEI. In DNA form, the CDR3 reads TGTGCCAGCAGAGGGCAGGAGGACACTGAAGCTTTCTTT. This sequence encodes CASRGQEDTEAFF.

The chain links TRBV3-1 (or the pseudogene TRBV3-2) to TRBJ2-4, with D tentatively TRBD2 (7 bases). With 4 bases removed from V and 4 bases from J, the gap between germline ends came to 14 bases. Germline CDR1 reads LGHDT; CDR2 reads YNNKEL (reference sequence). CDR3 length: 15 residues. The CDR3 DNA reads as TGTGCCAGCAGCCTACAGGGAGGGGGTAAAAACATTCAGTACTTC. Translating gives CASSLQGGGKNIQYF.

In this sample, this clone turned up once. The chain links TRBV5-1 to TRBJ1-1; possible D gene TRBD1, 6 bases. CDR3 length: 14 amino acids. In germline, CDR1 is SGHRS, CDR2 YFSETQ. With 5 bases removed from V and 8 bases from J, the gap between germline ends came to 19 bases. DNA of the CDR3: TGCGCCAGCAGTGTCGGAGATTCGACAGGAGAAGCTTTCTTT. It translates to CASSVGDSTGEAFF.

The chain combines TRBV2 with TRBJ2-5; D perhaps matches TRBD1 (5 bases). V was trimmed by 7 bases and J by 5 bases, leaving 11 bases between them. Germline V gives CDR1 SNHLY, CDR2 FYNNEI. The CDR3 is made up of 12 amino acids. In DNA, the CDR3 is TGTGCCAGCAATCGTGGGGCCGAGACCCAGTACTTC. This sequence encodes CASNRGAETQYF.

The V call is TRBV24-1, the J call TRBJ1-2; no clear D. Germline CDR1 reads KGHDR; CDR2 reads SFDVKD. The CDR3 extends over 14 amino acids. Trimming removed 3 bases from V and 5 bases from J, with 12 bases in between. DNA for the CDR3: TGTGCCACCAGTGATGACGGGTCTCGATATGGCTACACCTTC. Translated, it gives CATSDDGSRYGYTF.

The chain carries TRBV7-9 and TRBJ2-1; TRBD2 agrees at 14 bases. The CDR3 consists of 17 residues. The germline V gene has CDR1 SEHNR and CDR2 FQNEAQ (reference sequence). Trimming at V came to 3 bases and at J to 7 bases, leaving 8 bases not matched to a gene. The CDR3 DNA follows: TGTGCCAGCAGCTTTGCCTCCGGGACTAGCGGGGGAAATGAGCAGTTCTTC. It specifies CASSFASGTSGGNEQFF.

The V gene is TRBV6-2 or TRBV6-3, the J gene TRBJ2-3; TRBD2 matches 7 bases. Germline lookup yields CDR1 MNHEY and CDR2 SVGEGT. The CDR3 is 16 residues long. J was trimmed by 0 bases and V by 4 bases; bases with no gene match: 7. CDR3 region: CASSSARGISTDTQYF. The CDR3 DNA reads TGTGCCAGCAGTTCGGCGCGGGGGATAAGCACAGATACGCAGTATTTT.

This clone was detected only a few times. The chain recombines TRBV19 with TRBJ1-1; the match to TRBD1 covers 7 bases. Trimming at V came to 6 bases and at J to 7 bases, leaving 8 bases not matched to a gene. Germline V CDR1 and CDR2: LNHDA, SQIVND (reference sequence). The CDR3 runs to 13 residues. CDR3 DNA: TGTGCCAGTAGAGTAGACAGGGAAGGTGAAGCTTTCTTT. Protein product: CASRVDREGEAFF.

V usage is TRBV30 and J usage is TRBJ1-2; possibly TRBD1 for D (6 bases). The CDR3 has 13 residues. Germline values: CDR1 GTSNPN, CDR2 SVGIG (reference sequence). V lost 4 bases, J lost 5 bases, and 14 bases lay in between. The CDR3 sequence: CAWTLGGAYGYTF. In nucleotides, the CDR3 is TGTGCCTGGACCCTAGGGGGGGCGTATGGCTACACCTTC.

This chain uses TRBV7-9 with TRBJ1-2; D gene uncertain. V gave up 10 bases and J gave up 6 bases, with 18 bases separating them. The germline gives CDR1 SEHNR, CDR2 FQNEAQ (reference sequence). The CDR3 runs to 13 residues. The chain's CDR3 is CATQLITGNGYTF. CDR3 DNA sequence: TGTGCCACGCAGCTTATTACGGGTAATGGCTACACCTTC. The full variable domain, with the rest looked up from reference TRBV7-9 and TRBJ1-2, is DTGVSQNPRHKITKRGQNVTFRCDPISEHNRLYWYRQTLGQGPEFLTYFQNEAQLEKSRLLSDRFSAERPKGSFSTLEIQRTEQGDSAMYLCATQLITGNGYTFGSGTRLTVV.

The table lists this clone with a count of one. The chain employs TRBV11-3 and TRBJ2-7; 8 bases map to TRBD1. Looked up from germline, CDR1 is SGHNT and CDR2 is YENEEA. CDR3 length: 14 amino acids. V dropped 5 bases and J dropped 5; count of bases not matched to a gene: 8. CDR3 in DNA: TGTGCCAGCAGCCCCCGGACAGGGTACCACGAGCAGTACTTC. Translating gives CASSPRTGYHEQYF.

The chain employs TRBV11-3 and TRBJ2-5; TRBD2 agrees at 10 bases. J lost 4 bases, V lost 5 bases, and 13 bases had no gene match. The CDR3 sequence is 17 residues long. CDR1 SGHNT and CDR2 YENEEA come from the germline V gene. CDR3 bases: TGTGCCAGCAGCCCAGGGGGTAGCGGGAGGATCATAGAGACCCAGTACTTC. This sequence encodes CASSPGGSGRIIETQYF.

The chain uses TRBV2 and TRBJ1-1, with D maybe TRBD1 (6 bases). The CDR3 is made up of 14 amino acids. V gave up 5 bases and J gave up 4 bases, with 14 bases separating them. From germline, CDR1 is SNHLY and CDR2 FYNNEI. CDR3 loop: CASSFQGMGTEAFF. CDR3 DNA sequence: TGTGCCAGCAGTTTTCAGGGGATGGGCACTGAAGCTTTCTTT.

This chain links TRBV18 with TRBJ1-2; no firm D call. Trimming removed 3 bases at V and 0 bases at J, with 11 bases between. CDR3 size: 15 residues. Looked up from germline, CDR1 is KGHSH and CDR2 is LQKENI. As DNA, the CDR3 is TGTGCCAGCTCACCGAACCCTGGAGCTAACTATGGCTACACCTTC. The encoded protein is CASSPNPGANYGYTF.

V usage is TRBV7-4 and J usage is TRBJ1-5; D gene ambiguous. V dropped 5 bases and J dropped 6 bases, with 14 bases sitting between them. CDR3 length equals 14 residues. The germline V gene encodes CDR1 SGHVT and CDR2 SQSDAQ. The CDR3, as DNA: TGTGCCAGCAGCCCTGAGGGTGATAGTCAGCCCCAGCATTTT. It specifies CASSPEGDSQPQHF.

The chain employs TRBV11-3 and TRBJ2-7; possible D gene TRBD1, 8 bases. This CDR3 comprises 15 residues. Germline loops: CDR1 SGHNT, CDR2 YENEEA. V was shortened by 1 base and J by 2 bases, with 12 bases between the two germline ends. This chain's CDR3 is CASSLGQGTTYEQYF. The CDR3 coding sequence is TGTGCCAGCAGCTTAGGACAGGGGACTACCTACGAGCAGTACTTC.

The chain's CDR3 is CASSLDIYTEAFF. The CDR3, as DNA: TGTGCCAGCAGCCTGGACATATACACTGAAGCTTTCTTT. The rearrangement links TRBV7-7 to TRBJ1-1; a possible D gene is TRBD1 (5 bases). The CDR3 is made up of 13 amino acids. V lost 5 bases, J lost 3 bases, and 10 bases lay in between. CDR1 is SSHAT and CDR2 is FNYEAQ in the germline V gene (reference sequence).

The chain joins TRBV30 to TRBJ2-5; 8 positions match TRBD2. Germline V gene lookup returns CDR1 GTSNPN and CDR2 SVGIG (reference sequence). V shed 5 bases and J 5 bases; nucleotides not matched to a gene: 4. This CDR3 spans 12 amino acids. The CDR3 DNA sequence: TGTGCCTGGTCGGGGGGGTGGGAGACCCAGTACTTC. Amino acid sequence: CAWSGGWETQYF.

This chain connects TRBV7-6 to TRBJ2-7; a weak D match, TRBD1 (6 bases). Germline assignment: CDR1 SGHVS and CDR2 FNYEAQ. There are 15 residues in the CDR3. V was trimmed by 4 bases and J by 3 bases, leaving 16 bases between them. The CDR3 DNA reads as TGTGCCAGCAGCTCAACCCGGGACACTAACTACGAGCAGTACTTC. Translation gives CASSSTRDTNYEQYF.

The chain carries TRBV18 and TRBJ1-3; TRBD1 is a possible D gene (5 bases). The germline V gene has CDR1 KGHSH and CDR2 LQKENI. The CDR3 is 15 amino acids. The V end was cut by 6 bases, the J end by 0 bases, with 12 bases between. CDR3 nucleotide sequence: TGTGCCAGCTCCACAGGTCCATCCTCTGGAAACACCATATATTTT. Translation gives CASSTGPSSGNTIYF.

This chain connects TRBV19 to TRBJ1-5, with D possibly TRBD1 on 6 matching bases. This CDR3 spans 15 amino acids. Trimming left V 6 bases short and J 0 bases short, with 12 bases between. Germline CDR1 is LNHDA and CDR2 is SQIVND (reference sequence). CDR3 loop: CASSFQGYSNQPQHF. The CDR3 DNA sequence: TGTGCCAGTAGCTTTCAGGGGTATAGCAATCAGCCCCAGCATTTT.

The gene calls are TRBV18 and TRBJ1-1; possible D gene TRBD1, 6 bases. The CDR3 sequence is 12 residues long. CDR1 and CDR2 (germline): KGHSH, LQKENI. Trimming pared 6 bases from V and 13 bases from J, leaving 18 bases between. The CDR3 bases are TGTGCCAGCTCCCTCGGGACACCTCTGGTTTTCTTT. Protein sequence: CASSLGTPLVFF.

The CDR3: CASSYSIAPGYNEQFF. The DNA of the CDR3 is TGTGCCAGCAGTTACTCGATAGCCCCTGGTTACAATGAGCAGTTCTTC. The chain recombines TRBV6-2 or TRBV6-3 with TRBJ2-1; D is unresolved. CDR1 MNHEY and CDR2 SVGEGT come from the germline V gene. The germline V and J ends were trimmed by 0 bases and 4 bases, with 13 bases remaining between them. The CDR3 sequence is 16 residues long.

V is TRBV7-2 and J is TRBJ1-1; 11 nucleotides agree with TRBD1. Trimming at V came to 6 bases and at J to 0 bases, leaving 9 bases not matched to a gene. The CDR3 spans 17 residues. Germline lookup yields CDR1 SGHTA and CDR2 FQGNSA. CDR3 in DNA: TGTGCCAGCAGTCCGGGACAGGGGGTATTAATGAACACTGAAGCTTTCTTT. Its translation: CASSPGQGVLMNTEAFF. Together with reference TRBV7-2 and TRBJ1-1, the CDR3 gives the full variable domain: GAGVSQSPSNKVTEKGKDVELRCDPISGHTALYWYRQSLGQGLEFLIYFQGNSAPDKSGLPSDRFSAERTGGSVSTLTIQRTQQEDSAVYLCASSPGQGVLMNTEAFFGQGTRLTVV.

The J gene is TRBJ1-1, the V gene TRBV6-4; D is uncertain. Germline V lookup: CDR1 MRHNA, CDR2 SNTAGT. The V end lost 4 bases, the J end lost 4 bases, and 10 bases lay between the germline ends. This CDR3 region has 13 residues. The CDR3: CASSVREATEAFF. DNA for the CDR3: TGTGCCAGCAGTGTGAGGGAGGCCACTGAAGCTTTCTTT.

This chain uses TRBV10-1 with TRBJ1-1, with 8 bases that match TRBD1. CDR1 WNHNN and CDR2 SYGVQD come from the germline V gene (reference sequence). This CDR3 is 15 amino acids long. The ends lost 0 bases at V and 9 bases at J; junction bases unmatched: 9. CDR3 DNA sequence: TGCGCCAGCAGTGAGTCGCAGGGGGCGAGGGGAAAAGCTTTCTTT. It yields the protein CASSESQGARGKAFF.

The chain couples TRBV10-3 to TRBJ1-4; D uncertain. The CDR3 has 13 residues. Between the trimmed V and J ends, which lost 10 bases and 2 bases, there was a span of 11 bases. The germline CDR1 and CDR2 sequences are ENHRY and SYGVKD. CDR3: CATSGGTNEKLFF. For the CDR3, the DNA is TGTGCCACCTCAGGAGGGACTAATGAAAAACTGTTTTTT.

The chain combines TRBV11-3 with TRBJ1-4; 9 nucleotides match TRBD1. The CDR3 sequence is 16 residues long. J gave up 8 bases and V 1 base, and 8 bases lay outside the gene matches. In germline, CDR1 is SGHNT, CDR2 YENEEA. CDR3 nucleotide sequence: TGTGCCAGCAGCTTAGGACGGGGGACAGGGAAAGAAAAACTGTTTTTT. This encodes CASSLGRGTGKEKLFF.

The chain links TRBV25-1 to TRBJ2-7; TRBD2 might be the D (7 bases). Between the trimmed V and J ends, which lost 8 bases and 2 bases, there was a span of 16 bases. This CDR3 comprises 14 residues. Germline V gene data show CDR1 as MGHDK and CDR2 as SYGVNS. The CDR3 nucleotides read TGTGCCAGCGGCAGAGGGGGGGTACCCTACGAGCAGTACTTC. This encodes CASGRGGVPYEQYF.

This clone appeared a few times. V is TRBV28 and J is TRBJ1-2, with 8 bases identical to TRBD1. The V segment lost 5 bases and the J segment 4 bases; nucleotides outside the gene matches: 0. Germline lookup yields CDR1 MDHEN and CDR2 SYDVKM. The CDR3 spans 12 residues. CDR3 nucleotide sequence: TGTGCCAGCAGTACAGGGGGCTATGGCTACACCTTC. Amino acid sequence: CASSTGGYGYTF.

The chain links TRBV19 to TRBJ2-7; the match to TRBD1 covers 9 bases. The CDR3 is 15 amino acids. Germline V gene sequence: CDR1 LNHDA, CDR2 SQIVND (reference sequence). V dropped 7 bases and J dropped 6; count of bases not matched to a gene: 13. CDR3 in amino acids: CASTRAGQGIGEQYF. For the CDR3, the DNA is TGTGCCAGTACCCGAGCGGGACAGGGTATCGGCGAGCAGTACTTC.